Below, one T cell receptor (beta chain) is given with its context. This sample is drawn from a study of blood T cell repertoires in COVID-19. Background on the study: Sites across the United States, Italy and Spain contributed samples from acute and convalescent COVID-19. PBMCs, B-cell-depleted T cells, or T cells were the source of the cDNA or gDNA that made up the material.

CDR3 length equals 12 residues. Germline V gives CDR1 MDHEN, CDR2 SYDVKM. Trimming took 3 bases from V and 10 from J, leaving 9 bases between them. Authors' processing steps: Nucleated cell counts were estimated from reference gene primer amplification. TCRdb keeps only in-frame clones here, not all; method: immunoSEQ multiplex PCR. V and J calls and clone size are given by that table; D and trimming were obtained from the DNA. The sample lists 95,000 to 110,000 clones; about 89% were seen once. The chain recombines TRBV28 with TRBJ1-4; D gene uncertain. Sequencing was performed on peripheral blood. The TCR originated in a woman aged 60 to 75 with acute or convalescent COVID-19. DNA of the CDR3: TGTGCCAGCAGTTTGAGAGGAGGAAAACTGTTTTTT. Translating gives CASSLRGGKLFF.